This T cell receptor beta chain came from a study of blood T cell repertoires in COVID-19. Turning to the study itself: Both acute and convalescent COVID-19 samples were obtained from the United States, Italy and Spain. The analysed material was cDNA or gDNA that came from T cells, B-cell-depleted T cells, or PBMCs.

Study processing details: From reference gene primer amplification, estimates of nucleated cell counts were derived. Here immunoSEQ multiplex PCR was the method, and the copy in TCRdb shows in-frame clones only, minus some. V, J and clone size are those of that table, while D and trimming were read from the DNA. The sample records about 110,000 clones, roughly 70% being singletons. CDR3 length: 12 residues. Per the germline V gene, CDR1 is LGHDT and CDR2 is YNNKEL (reference sequence). Trimming left V 3 bases short and J 6 bases short, with 9 bases between. The sequenced sample was peripheral blood. The rearrangement uses TRBV3-1 (or the pseudogene TRBV3-2) and TRBJ2-7; possibly TRBD2 for D (6 bases). The sequence was obtained from a woman aged 35 to 49 with acute or convalescent COVID-19. CDR3 region: CASSQRDGEQYF. The CDR3 DNA reads TGTGCCAGCAGCCAGCGGGACGGCGAGCAGTACTTC.